Here is one T cell receptor beta chain with its context. Its antigen remains unknown. A much larger clonotype is one base distant, so this may be a read error. This sample is drawn from a study of blood T cells in healthy people across ages. Study-level findings and limits: The recorded TCR beta diversity per million T cells decreased in a roughly linear manner with age.

The germline V and J ends were trimmed by 4 bases and 6 bases, with 14 bases remaining between them. The V gene's germline CDR1 is SGHDT and CDR2 YYEEEE. This CDR3 contains 13 residues. PBMCs numbering at least 6 million were isolated per sample. Alongside a J-beta primer mix, a sample-barcoded 5' primer served in a second PCR lasting about 7 to 12 cycles. The authors tagged each cDNA molecule using a template-switch adaptor with 12 random nucleotides. Each of the samples gave a minimum of 3 million paired-end reads that contained CDR3. In TCRdb, the 5' RACE reads were re-called with MiXCR into one record per CDR3 protein. Of about 800,000 distinct CDR3 sequences listed, 58% are singletons.

The sequence came from a man under 40 in good health. Input material: blood. The genes are TRBV5-6 and TRBJ2-7; D perhaps matches TRBD1 (6 bases). The CDR3 spells CASSAFTGSEQYF. The CDR3 DNA is TGTGCCAGCAGCGCATTCACAGGGTCCGAGCAGTACTTC. Full variable domain (outside the CDR3, taken from reference TRBV5-6 and TRBJ2-7): DAGVTQSPTHLIKTRGQQVTLRCSPKSGHDTVSWYQQALGQGPQFIFQYYEEEERQRGNFPDRFSGHQFPNYSSELNVNALLLGDSALYLCASSAFTGSEQYFGPGTRLTVT.